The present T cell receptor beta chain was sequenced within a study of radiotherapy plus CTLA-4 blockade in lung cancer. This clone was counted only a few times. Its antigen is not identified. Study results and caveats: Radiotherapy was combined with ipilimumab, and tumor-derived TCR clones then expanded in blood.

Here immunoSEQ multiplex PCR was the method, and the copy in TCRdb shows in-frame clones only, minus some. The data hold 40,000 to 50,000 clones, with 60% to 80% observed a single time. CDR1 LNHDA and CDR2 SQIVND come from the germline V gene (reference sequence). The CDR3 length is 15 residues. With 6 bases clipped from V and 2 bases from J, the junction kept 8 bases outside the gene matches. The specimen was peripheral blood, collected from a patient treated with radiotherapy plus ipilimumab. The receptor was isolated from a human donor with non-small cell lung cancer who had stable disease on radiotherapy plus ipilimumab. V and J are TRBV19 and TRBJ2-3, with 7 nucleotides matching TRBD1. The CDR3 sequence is CASRRTGSPTDTQYF. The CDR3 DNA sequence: TGTGCCAGTAGGAGGACAGGCAGCCCCACAGATACGCAGTATTTT.